The clone carrying this TCR beta chain was seen many times. The antigen is unknown. This record comes from a study of response to subunit inactivated influenza vaccine. General study findings and limits: Authors suggested that a seasonal influenza vaccination recruits few new T cells each time.

TCRdb reprocessed the RT-PCR reads via MiXCR and lists one record per CDR3 protein. The sample contains a few hundred thousand distinct CDR3 sequences, 21% of which appear only once. The CDR3 contains 15 residues. The germline gives CDR1 DFQATT, CDR2 SNEGSKA (reference sequence). V trimming: 7 bases; J trimming: 5 bases; junction bases outside the gene matches: 15. The chain joins TRBV20-1 to TRBJ1-2; 8 bases are shared with TRBD1. This TCR derives from a man aged 50-75 years who received an inactivated influenza vaccine. Sequences were derived from PBMCs from blood, sampled approximately 22 months after vaccination. CDR3 nucleotides: TGCAGTGTTTTACCTCAGGACAGGGTGGGATATGGCTACACCTTC. Amino acid sequence: CSVLPQDRVGYGYTF.